This paragraph reports one T cell receptor beta chain. Its specificity is unknown. This entry belongs to a study of OX40 agonist ivuxolimab in advanced cancers. Across the whole study: Partial responses were recorded for three patients, including one with hepatocellular carcinoma and two with cutaneous melanoma.

The CDR3 spans 14 residues. Per germline, CDR1 MNHEY and CDR2 SVGAGI. After removal of 6 bases from V and 9 bases from J, the junction contained 8 bases not matched to a gene. Using immunoSEQ multiplex PCR, the repertoire was profiled, and TCRdb retains in-frame clones only, with some absent. The sample carries 85,000 to 100,000 clones, 90% to 95% recorded once. Whole-study results and caveats: Low normalized T-cell clonal expansion was also seen in some nonresponders. There was clonal expansion of CD4+ and CD8+ blood T cells by week 6 at 0.1 to 3.0 mg/kg.

The chain has TRBV6-5 and TRBJ1-6; 7 positions agree with TRBD1. The sequence derives from an adult with an advanced solid tumor such as melanoma, head and neck, liver or kidney cancer. The material sequenced was CD4+ or CD8+ T cells sorted from blood, taken in a trial of the OX40 agonist ivuxolimab. The CDR3 DNA reads as TGTGCCAGCAGCCCCGGGAGACAGGGTTCACCCCTCCACTTT. Amino acid sequence: CASSPGRQGSPLHF.